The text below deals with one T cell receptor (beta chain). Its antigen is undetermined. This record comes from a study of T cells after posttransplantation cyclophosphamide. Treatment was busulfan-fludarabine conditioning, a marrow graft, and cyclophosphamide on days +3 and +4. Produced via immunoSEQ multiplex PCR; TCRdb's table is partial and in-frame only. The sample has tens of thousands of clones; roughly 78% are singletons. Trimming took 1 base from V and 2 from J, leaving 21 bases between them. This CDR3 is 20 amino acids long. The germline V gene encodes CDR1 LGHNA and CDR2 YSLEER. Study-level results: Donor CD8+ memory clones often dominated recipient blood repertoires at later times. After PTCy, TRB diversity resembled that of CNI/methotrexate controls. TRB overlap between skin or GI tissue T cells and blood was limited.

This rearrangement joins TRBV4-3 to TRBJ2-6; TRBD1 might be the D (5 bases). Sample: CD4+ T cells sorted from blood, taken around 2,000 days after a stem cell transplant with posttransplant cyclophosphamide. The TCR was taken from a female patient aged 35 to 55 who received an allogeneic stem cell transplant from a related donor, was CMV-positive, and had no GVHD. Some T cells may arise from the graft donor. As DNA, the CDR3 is TGCGCCAGCAGCCAAGTAGTTGGCAGGGCTTTAAGTGCTGGGGCCAACGTCCTGACTTTC. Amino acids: CASSQVVGRALSAGANVLTF.